This entry describes one T cell receptor beta chain. The antigen remains undetermined. Assay used: immunoSEQ multiplex PCR; TCRdb lists only in-frame clones, some missing. There are fewer than 90,000 clones in the sample; over 90% occur only once, and about 6.4% lies in the top ten. This sample is part of a study of OX40 agonist ivuxolimab in advanced cancers. Study context: Roughly two fifths of patients had received prior checkpoint inhibitor therapy.

Broader study findings: What antigens the expanded peripheral T cells recognized was never established. Clonal expansion in partial responders at 0.1-3.0 mg/kg ranked among the lowest.

The TCR comes from an adult with an advanced solid tumor such as melanoma, head and neck, liver or kidney cancer. The sample consisted of CD4+ or CD8+ T cells sorted from blood, taken in a trial of the OX40 agonist ivuxolimab.

The CDR3 nucleotides are TGTGCCAGCAGTGAAGCGATCGGGGGGAACGAGCAGTACTTC. Its protein is CASSEAIGGNEQYF. The V call is TRBV6-1, the J call TRBJ2-7; 7 bases fit TRBD2. Trimming at V came to 0 bases and at J to 5 bases, leaving 4 bases not matched to a gene. CDR3 length: 14 residues. Germline V CDR1 and CDR2: MNHNS, SASEGT.